What follows are 25 T cell receptor beta chains derived from one specimen sequenced in a study of T cells in Graves' hyperthyroidism and ophthalmopathy. TCR beta CDR3 region amplification was performed from RNA transcripts. Using the HTBI primer set, a first-round RT-PCR was run on the TCR CDR3. Each CDR3 protein is one row after TCRdb ran MiXCR on the multiplex PCR reads. The table includes about 560,000 distinct CDR3 sequences, under 60% detected once. Source material: peripheral blood or thyroid tissue (not recorded which). The origin of the receptors is a woman aged 18-35 years with Graves' hyperthyroidism.

CDR3: CASSFRTTKHEQYF. Written as DNA, the CDR3 is TGTGCCAGCAGTTTCAGGACCACAAAACACGAGCAGTACTTC. The chain recombines TRBV12-3 or TRBV12-4 with TRBJ2-7; D not resolved. The CDR3 has 14 residues. The V and J ends lost 3 bases and 5 bases respectively, with 14 bases between them.

There are a few counts of this clonotype. This rearrangement joins TRBV2 to TRBJ1-1; 10 bases match TRBD1. Germline V gene sequence: CDR1 SNHLY, CDR2 FYNNEI. The CDR3 sequence is 12 residues long. V trimming: 6 bases; J trimming: 11 bases; junction bases outside the gene matches: 6. The CDR3 DNA reads as TGTGCCAGCAGCCAGGGACAGGGGAACGCTTTCTTT. Translation: CASSQGQGNAFF.

This clonotype has ten or more counts. The gene calls are TRBV9 and TRBJ2-5; D is possibly TRBD1 or TRBD2 (5 bases each). Per the germline V gene, CDR1 is SGDLS and CDR2 is YYNGEE. V was pared by 0 bases and J by 1 base, with 10 bases between. CDR3 size: 15 residues. Here the CDR3 DNA reads TGTGCCAGCAGCGTAGCGTGGGGACGCCAAGAGACCCAGTACTTC. This translates into CASSVAWGRQETQYF.

This clonotype turned up a few times. The chain carries TRBV11-1 and TRBJ1-6, with unresolved D. With 5 bases removed from V and 13 bases from J, the gap between germline ends came to 0 bases. Per the germline V gene, CDR1 is SGHAT and CDR2 is FQDESV (reference sequence). The CDR3 runs 8 residues. Written as DNA, the CDR3 is TGTGCCAGCAGCCCCCTCCACTTT. Translation: CASSPLHF.

Points on this clonotype: One end of the junction is discordant with germline, which a read error may explain. The chain carries TRBV29-1 and TRBJ1-3; 7 bases are shared with TRBD1. The V gene's germline CDR1 is SQVTM and CDR2 ANQGSEA. This CDR3 spans 17 amino acids. The CDR3 coding sequence is TGTGCCAGCAGCCAAGAGACAGGGTGGACATCTGGAAACACCATATATTTT. This codes for CASSQETGWTSGNTIYF.

V is TRBV12-3 or TRBV12-4 and J is TRBJ1-2; a possible D gene is TRBD1 (5 bases). V was trimmed by 5 bases and J by 3 bases, leaving 13 bases between them. This CDR3 has 14 amino acids. CDR3 in amino acids: CASSTQGEDYGYTF. The CDR3 DNA sequence: TGTGCCAGCAGTACCCAGGGTGAAGACTATGGCTACACCTTC.

The rearrangement uses TRBV20-1 and TRBJ1-2; D uncertain. Germline V gene sequence: CDR1 DFQATT, CDR2 SNEGSKA (reference sequence). Trimming cost V 0 bases and J 7 bases, with 18 bases left between them. The CDR3 consists of 15 residues. In nucleotides, the CDR3 is TGCAGTGCTAGAGAGCCGACTGATGCAAGTCGTGGCTACACCTTC. It specifies CSAREPTDASRGYTF.

The CDR3: CASSLGPAGENTEAFF. Here the CDR3 DNA reads TGTGCCAGCAGCTTAGGTCCGGCCGGAGAGAACACTGAAGCTTTCTTT. The rearrangement uses TRBV7-9 and TRBJ1-1, with unresolved D. Looked up from germline, CDR1 is SEHNR and CDR2 is FQNEAQ (reference sequence). The CDR3 is 16 residues long. Trimming shortened V by 1 base and J by 1 base, and 13 bases separated the two germline ends.

With respect to this clonotype: A read error may produce the germline difference seen at one junction end. The chain joins TRBV10-3 to TRBJ1-1; TRBD1 might be the D (5 bases). The CDR3 contains 16 residues. Germline CDR1 reads ENHRY; CDR2 reads SYGVKD. The CDR3 nucleotides are TGTGCCAGCAGCGACTGGACGGGACTCAGGAACGCTGAAGCTTTCTTT. It codes for CASSDWTGLRNAEAFF.

The rearrangement joins TRBV15 to TRBJ1-6; unclear D gene. The V end lost 0 bases, the J end lost 19 bases, and 13 bases lay between the germline ends. Germline loops: CDR1 LNHNV, CDR2 YYDKDF (reference sequence). This CDR3 is built from 12 residues. In nucleotides, the CDR3 is TGTGCCACCAGCAGAGATAGCGGGGATCGGCACTTT. Protein sequence: CATSRDSGDRHF.

The V gene is TRBV10-3, the J gene TRBJ2-5; the D is unclear. The J call may be incorrect, as the DNA end agrees better with TRBJ2-7. The length of the CDR3 is 14 residues. In germline, CDR1 is ENHRY, CDR2 SYGVKD. CDR3 in DNA: TGTGCCATCAGTCGGCCGGGCCCCTCCTACGAGCAGTACTTC. This sequence encodes CAISRPGPSYEQYF.

The V call is TRBV6-5, the J call TRBJ1-1; perhaps TRBD1 as D (5 bases). This CDR3 comprises 15 residues. The V end was cut by 4 bases, the J end by 4 bases, with 16 bases between. Germline CDR1 reads MNHEY; CDR2 reads SVGAGI. The CDR3 DNA reads TGTGCCAGCAGTTTCCGCCTTCTGGGGCGCACTGAAGCTTTCTTT. Translating gives CASSFRLLGRTEAFF.

The chain is built from TRBV25-1 and TRBJ1-2; 7 positions match TRBD1. CDR1 is MGHDK, CDR2 SYGVNS, per germline. The CDR3 length is 15 residues. Trimming removed 8 bases from V and 3 bases from J; junction bases left unmatched: 12. The DNA of the CDR3 is TGTGCCAGCCACAACCCAGGGGGAGGTGACTATGGCTACACCTTC. Translation: CASHNPGGGDYGYTF.

This clonotype was found many times. The CDR3 loop reads CSVGDIASAQHF. Here the CDR3 DNA reads TGCAGCGTTGGGGACATCGCTAGTGCCCAGCATTTT. V gene TRBV29-1 combines with J gene TRBJ1-5, with a weak D call TRBD1 (6 bases). The CDR3 has 12 residues. Per germline, CDR1 SQVTM and CDR2 ANQGSEA. The V and J ends lost 4 bases and 11 bases respectively, with 15 bases between them.

The V and J genes are TRBV7-2 and TRBJ1-3; 9 bases are a match to TRBD1. The CDR3 spans 15 residues. Germline-derived CDR1 and CDR2 are SGHTA and FQGNSA. V shed 5 bases, J shed 7 bases, and the junction held 9 bases outside the gene matches. CDR3: CASSPRDRAINTIYF. The CDR3 DNA follows: TGTGCCAGCAGCCCCCGGGACAGGGCTATCAACACCATATATTTT.

This chain uses TRBV29-1 with TRBJ1-2, with unresolved D. V was trimmed by 7 bases and J by 6 bases, leaving 15 bases between them. Germline CDR1 SQVTM, CDR2 ANQGSEA. This CDR3 comprises 12 residues. In nucleotides, the CDR3 is TGCAGCGCCCCTACCAGGTCCCATGGCTACACCTTC. It is translated as CSAPTRSHGYTF.

This clonotype has at least ten counts. The chain links TRBV7-9 to TRBJ1-1; the D is unclear. V lost 2 bases and J 0 bases, leaving 7 bases between the germline ends. Germline V CDR1 and CDR2: SEHNR, FQNEAQ (reference sequence). The length of the CDR3 is 14 residues. CDR3 in DNA: TGTGCCAGCAGCTTAAGGCAATTGAACACTGAAGCTTTCTTT. As protein: CASSLRQLNTEAFF.

In its sample, this clonotype was seen a few times. The chain carries TRBV9 and TRBJ1-1; 11 bases match TRBD1. This CDR3 has 13 amino acids. The junction had 2 bases not matched to a gene; V was cut back by 2 bases and J by 8 bases. Germline CDR1 and CDR2: SGDLS and YYNGEE. The CDR3 DNA reads TGTGCCAGCAGCGTTGGGACAGGGGGGGAAGCTTTCTTT. Translating it yields CASSVGTGGEAFF. The variable domain in full, with the rest retrieved from reference TRBV9 and TRBJ1-1, is DSGVTQTPKHLITATGQRVTLRCSPRSGDLSVYWYQQSLDQGLQFLIQYYNGEERAKGNILERFSAQQFPDLHSELNLSSLELGDSALYFCASSVGTGGEAFFGQGTRLTVV.

Ten or more counts support this clonotype. V and J are TRBV29-1 and TRBJ2-7; TRBD2 is a possible D gene (7 bases). Germline V lookup: CDR1 SQVTM, CDR2 ANQGSEA. V dropped 4 bases and J dropped 4 bases, with 14 bases sitting between them. The CDR3 has 13 amino acids. CDR3 residues: CSVVGGRGYEQYF. The CDR3 DNA follows: TGCAGCGTTGTGGGGGGGCGAGGGTACGAGCAGTACTTC.

Of note for this clonotype: This may come from a read error, since a much larger clone is one base off. The chain couples TRBV7-2 to TRBJ1-2, with D perhaps matching TRBD1 (5 bases). The CDR3 is made up of 13 amino acids. From germline, CDR1 is SGHTA and CDR2 FQGNSA. CDR3 DNA: TGTGCCAGCAGCTTAGCGCCGGGGGTCGGCTGCACCTTC. As protein: CASSLAPGVGCTF.

The chain joins TRBV29-1 to TRBJ2-3; unclear D gene. Germline V gene lookup returns CDR1 SQVTM and CDR2 ANQGSEA. V shed 4 bases and J shed 8 bases, with 13 bases lying between them. This CDR3 region has 12 residues. CDR3 loop: CSVAKAAGTQYF. CDR3 nucleotides: TGCAGCGTTGCTAAGGCCGCAGGTACGCAGTATTTT.

The chain combines TRBV6-2 or TRBV6-3 with TRBJ1-4; 12 nucleotides match TRBD1. CDR3 length: 17 residues. CDR1 MNHEY and CDR2 SVGEGT come from the germline V gene. With V trimmed by 6 bases and J by 5 bases, 10 bases remained unmatched. The CDR3 sequence is CASRYPGQGAGNEKLFF. The CDR3 DNA is TGTGCCAGCAGATACCCGGGACAGGGGGCTGGAAATGAAAAACTGTTTTTT.

In this sample, this clonotype turned up many times. The rearrangement uses TRBV15 and TRBJ2-2, with a possible D match to TRBD1 (6 bases). Germline CDR1 is LNHNV and CDR2 is YYDKDF (reference sequence). Trimming stripped 1 base from V and 10 bases from J, with 16 bases between. The CDR3 sequence is 15 residues long. CDR3 DNA: TGTGCCACCAGCAGAGGGGACAACCGTTTTAAGGAGCTGTTTTTT. Translation: CATSRGDNRFKELFF.

This chain joins TRBV27 and TRBJ1-6, with 9 bases aligning to TRBD1. There are 15 residues in the CDR3. Germline assignment: CDR1 MNHEY and CDR2 SMNVEV (reference sequence). Trimming at V came to 4 bases and at J to 5 bases, leaving 3 bases not matched to a gene. CDR3 nucleotide sequence: TGTGCCAGCAGTTCCACAGGGGGCGATAATTCACCCCTCCACTTT. This sequence encodes CASSSTGGDNSPLHF.

The rearrangement joins TRBV7-8 to TRBJ1-2; TRBD1 agrees at 9 bases. With V trimmed by 7 bases and J by 4 bases, 10 bases remained unmatched. The CDR3 spans 15 residues. The germline V gene has CDR1 SGHVS and CDR2 FQNEAQ. The CDR3 loop reads CASNYPGTGTYGYTF. DNA of the CDR3: TGTGCCAGCAACTACCCCGGGACAGGGACCTATGGCTACACCTTC.